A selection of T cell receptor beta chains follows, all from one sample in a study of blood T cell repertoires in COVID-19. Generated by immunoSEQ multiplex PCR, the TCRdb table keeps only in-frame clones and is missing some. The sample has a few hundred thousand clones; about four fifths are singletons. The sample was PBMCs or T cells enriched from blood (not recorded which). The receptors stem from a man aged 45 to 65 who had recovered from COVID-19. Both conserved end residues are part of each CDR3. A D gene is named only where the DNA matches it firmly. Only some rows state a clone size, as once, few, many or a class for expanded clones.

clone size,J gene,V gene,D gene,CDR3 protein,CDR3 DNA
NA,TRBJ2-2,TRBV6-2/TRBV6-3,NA,CASSYLFEATGELFF,TGTGCCAGCAGTTATTTGTTCGAGGCCACCGGGGAGCTGTTTTTT
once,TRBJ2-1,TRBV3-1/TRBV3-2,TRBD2,CASSHPSRSSGRALPYNEQFF,TGTGCCAGCAGCCACCCCTCTAGATCTAGCGGGAGGGCCTTACCTTACAATGAGCAGTTCTTC
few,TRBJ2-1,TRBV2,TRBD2,CASSELAGPYNEQFF,TGTGCCAGCAGTGAACTAGCGGGGCCTTACAATGAGCAGTTCTTC
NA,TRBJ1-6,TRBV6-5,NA,CASTADRNPNSPLHF,TGTGCCAGCACCGCGGACAGAAACCCTAATTCACCCCTCCACTTT
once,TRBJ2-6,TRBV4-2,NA,CASSQLGVSGANVLTF,TGTGCCAGCAGCCAGCTAGGAGTATCTGGGGCCAACGTCCTGACTTTC
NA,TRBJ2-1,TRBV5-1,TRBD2,CASSGGVAGGVDEQFF,TGCGCCAGCAGCGGTGGGGTAGCGGGGGGCGTCGATGAGCAGTTCTTC
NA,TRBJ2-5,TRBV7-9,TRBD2,CASSQSVAGGPDWGETQYF,TGTGCCAGCAGCCAATCAGTAGCGGGAGGGCCAGATTGGGGAGAGACCCAGTACTTC
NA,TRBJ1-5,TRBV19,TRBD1,CASSPPGQGVSPQHF,TGTGCCAGTAGTCCGCCGGGACAGGGAGTCAGTCCCCAGCATTTT
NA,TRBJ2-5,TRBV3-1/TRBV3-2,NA,CASSQVSWGPHLTQYF,TGTGCCAGCAGCCAAGTTTCGTGGGGCCCCCATTTGACCCAGTACTTC
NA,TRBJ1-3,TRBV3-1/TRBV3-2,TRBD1,CASARQGTGNTIYF,TGTGCCAGTGCGAGACAGGGGACTGGAAACACCATATATTTT
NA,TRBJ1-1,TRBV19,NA,CASIEGNVNTEAFF,TGTGCCAGTATTGAGGGAAACGTTAACACTGAAGCTTTCTTT
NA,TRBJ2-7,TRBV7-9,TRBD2,CASSLEGGPYEQYF,TGTGCCAGCAGCTTGGAGGGAGGGCCCTACGAGCAGTACTTC
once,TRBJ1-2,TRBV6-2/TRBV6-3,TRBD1,CASSRTGAGYTF,TGTGCCAGCAGCAGGACAGGGGCTGGCTACACCTTC
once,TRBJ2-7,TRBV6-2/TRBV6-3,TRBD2,CASSPRAGGPWEQYF,TGTGCCAGCAGTCCCCGAGCGGGAGGGCCATGGGAGCAGTACTTC
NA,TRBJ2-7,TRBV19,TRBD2,CASSISSGDEQYF,TGTGCCAGTAGTATATCTAGCGGGGACGAGCAGTACTTC
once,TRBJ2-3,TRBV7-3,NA,CASSPPGGDTQYF,TGTGCCAGCAGCCCCCCAGGGGGGGATACGCAGTATTTT
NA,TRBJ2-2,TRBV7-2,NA,CASSLSRGRAGELFF,TGTGCCAGCAGCTTAAGTCGCGGGCGGGCCGGGGAGCTGTTTTTT
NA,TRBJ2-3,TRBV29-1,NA,CSEVPGGDTQYF,TGCAGCGAGGTACCTGGAGGAGATACGCAGTATTTT
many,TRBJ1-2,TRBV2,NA,CASSEPPGLTYGYTF,TGTGCCAGCAGTGAGCCCCCGGGTCTAACTTATGGCTACACCTTC
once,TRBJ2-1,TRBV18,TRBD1,CASSPTGGQGNEQFF,TGTGCCAGCTCACCGACAGGGGGGCAGGGCAATGAGCAGTTCTTC
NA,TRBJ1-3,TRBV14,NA,CASSHRGGWPIYF,TGTGCCAGCAGTCACCGGGGGGGCTGGCCCATATATTTT
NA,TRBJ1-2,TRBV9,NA,CASSGRGGRLRGYTF,TGTGCCAGCAGCGGTAGAGGTGGGAGGTTGCGCGGCTACACCTTC
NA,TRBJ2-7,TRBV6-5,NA,CASTTGALHYEQYF,TGTGCCAGCACGACGGGAGCCCTACACTACGAGCAGTACTTC
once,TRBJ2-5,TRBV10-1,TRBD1,CASSESRGTGERTQYF,TGCGCCAGCAGTGAGTCTCGTGGGACAGGGGAGAGAACCCAGTACTTC
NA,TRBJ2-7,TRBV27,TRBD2,CASSQRVTSGPWEQYF,TGTGCCAGCAGCCAAAGGGTAACTAGCGGACCCTGGGAGCAGTACTTC
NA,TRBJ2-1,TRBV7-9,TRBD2,CASFLSSGSSYNEQFF,TGTGCCAGCTTCCTTTCTAGCGGGAGCTCCTACAATGAGCAGTTCTTC
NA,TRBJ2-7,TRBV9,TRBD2,CASSVRPLAGVPDHYEQYF,TGTGCCAGCAGCGTTCGGCCCCTAGCGGGCGTACCAGACCACTACGAGCAGTACTTC
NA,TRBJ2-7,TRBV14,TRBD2,CASSQDEREGLVEQYF,TGTGCCAGCAGCCAAGATGAGCGGGAGGGCCTCGTCGAGCAGTACTTC